This T cell receptor (beta chain) comes out of a study of blood T cells in healthy people across ages. The germline CDR1 and CDR2 sequences are SGHVS and FNYEAQ. This CDR3 spans 15 amino acids. The V and J ends lost 5 bases and 3 bases respectively, with 14 bases between them. With a J-beta primer mix and a sample-barcoded 5' primer, a second PCR ran 7 to 11 cycles. Each CDR3 protein gets one entry after TCRdb re-called the 5' RACE reads with MiXCR. The sample yields nearly 800,000 distinct CDR3 sequences, 20% to 30% seen once. The same data also contributed to another study, on T cells of mothers and their children. As reported in that work: Per mother, over 9.5 million TCR beta CDR3 reads were obtained; per child, approximately 3.3 million.

J is TRBJ2-1 and V is TRBV7-6; no reliable D call. The sequencing sample was made of blood. This TCR was sampled from a boy younger than 18 in good health. CDR3 sequence: CASSLRPVDYNEQFF. CDR3 sequence (DNA): TGTGCCAGCAGCCTTAGGCCCGTCGACTACAATGAGCAGTTCTTC.